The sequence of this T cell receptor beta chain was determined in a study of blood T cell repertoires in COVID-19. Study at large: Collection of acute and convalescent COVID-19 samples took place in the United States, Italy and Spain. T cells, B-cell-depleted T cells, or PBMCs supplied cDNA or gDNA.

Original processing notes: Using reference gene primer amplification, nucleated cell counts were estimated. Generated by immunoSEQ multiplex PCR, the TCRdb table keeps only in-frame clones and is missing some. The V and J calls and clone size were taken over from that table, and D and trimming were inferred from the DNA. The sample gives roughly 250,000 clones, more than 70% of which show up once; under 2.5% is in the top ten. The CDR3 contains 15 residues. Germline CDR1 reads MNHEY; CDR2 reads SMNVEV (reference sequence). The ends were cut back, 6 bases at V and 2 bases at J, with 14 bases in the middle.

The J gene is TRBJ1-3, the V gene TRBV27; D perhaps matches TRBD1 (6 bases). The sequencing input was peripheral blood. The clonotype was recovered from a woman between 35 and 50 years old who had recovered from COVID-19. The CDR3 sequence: CASRGEGDAGNTIYF. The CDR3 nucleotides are TGTGCCAGCAGAGGGGAGGGGGACGCTGGAAACACCATATATTTT.